This T cell receptor (beta chain) originates from a study of long-term antiretroviral therapy in people with HIV. Background on the study: Sampling started about a decade before the 2015 immediate-ART recommendation.

Points on this clone: As yet, its antigen is unknown.

Run at survey level, the immunoSEQ assay was version v3.0. Sequencing was intended to reach about 35,000-50,000 T-cell genomes per sample. The data were produced by immunoSEQ multiplex PCR, yet TCRdb's version contains in-frame clones alone and is incomplete. The sample lists about 41,000 clones; 94% were seen once. Regarding the study as a whole: All blood samples came from the years 2004 to 2017, possibly under older ART regimens. Clones showing expansion before ART dominated the repertoire at all time points.

V lost 5 bases to trimming and J lost 5 bases; unmatched junction nucleotides: 2. The CDR3 is 13 residues long. Germline assignment: CDR1 MNHEY and CDR2 SVGAGI. Specimen: unsorted PBMCs, collected almost 9.5 years after starting antiretroviral therapy. This clonotype was obtained from a man aged 30-40 years with HIV. The rearrangement joins TRBV6-5 to TRBJ1-5; TRBD1 matches at 8 bases. In nucleotides, the CDR3 is TGTGCCAGCAGTGAGGACAGGGATCAGCCCCAGCATTTT. Translation: CASSEDRDQPQHF.